The present T cell receptor (beta chain) was sequenced within a study of blood T cell repertoires in COVID-19. Study in general: Whether acute or convalescent, the COVID-19 samples came from the United States, Italy and Spain.

Sequenced by immunoSEQ multiplex PCR; TCRdb stores in-frame clones only, minus some. Of under 50,000 clones in the sample, around four fifths were seen once. Germline V lookup: CDR1 SGHAT, CDR2 FQNNGV. The V end was cut by 3 bases, the J end by 2 bases, with 7 bases between. The CDR3 covers 13 residues. The sequenced material came from peripheral blood. This rearrangement joins TRBV11-2 to TRBJ2-5; no definite D call. This TCR was recovered from a man aged 80 or over with active or convalescent COVID-19. The CDR3 protein is CASSFHLQETQYF. The DNA for the CDR3 is TGTGCCAGCAGCTTCCACTTACAAGAGACCCAGTACTTC.